The 24 T cell receptor beta chains listed next were all sequenced from one sample in a study of vaccination and CD4 T cells after COVID-19. The treatment denotes: 10-day PBMC culture with coronavirus spike peptide pools or control peptides (ViraFEST assay). Their target antigens are unknown. Sequenced with the Oncomine TCR Beta short-read assay was DNA taken from cultured CD4+ T cells. TCRdb analysed the PCR reads with MiXCR anew, one entry per CDR3 protein. The sample shows roughly 3,900 distinct CDR3 sequences, roughly 77% of them seen only once. Sequencing was carried out using CD4+ T cells from blood, cultured in vitro. The source of these receptors is a human donor who had recovered from COVID-19.

The chain recombines TRBV6-2 or TRBV6-3 with TRBJ1-6; 7 bases agree with TRBD1. The V and J ends lost 7 bases and 6 bases, in that order; junction bases with no gene match: 9. Germline CDR1 MNHEY, CDR2 SVGEGT. The CDR3 is 15 residues long. CDR3 region: CASTRDRTGNSPLHF. CDR3 DNA sequence: TGTGCCAGCACCCGGGACAGAACCGGTAATTCACCCCTCCACTTT.

J is TRBJ2-5 and V is TRBV18; 12 bases align to TRBD1. Trimming took 6 bases from V and 6 from J; bases not matched to a gene: 8. Germline loops: CDR1 KGHSH, CDR2 LQKENI. This CDR3 is 15 amino acids long. CDR3 sequence: CASSTGTGGLKTQYF. For the CDR3, the DNA is TGTGCCAGCTCCACCGGGACAGGGGGCTTGAAGACCCAGTACTTC.

This chain uses TRBV24-1 with TRBJ2-6; D unresolved. This CDR3 region has 15 residues. The V gene lost 3 bases and the J gene lost 2 bases, with 7 bases spanning the gap. The V gene's germline CDR1 is KGHDR and CDR2 SFDVKD. CDR3 nucleotides: TGTGCCACCAGTGATGGCCGGACTGGGGCCAACGTCCTGACTTTC. It codes for CATSDGRTGANVLTF.

The chain links TRBV19 to TRBJ1-2, with 9 bases that match TRBD1. The CDR3 is 14 residues long. The V segment lost 4 bases and the J segment 6 bases; nucleotides outside the gene matches: 6. In germline, CDR1 is LNHDA, CDR2 SQIVND (reference sequence). The DNA for the CDR3 is TGTGCCAGTAGTACCCGGGACAGGGTGAATGGCTACACCTTC. Protein product: CASSTRDRVNGYTF.

V and J are TRBV20-1 and TRBJ1-6; 10 bases are a match to TRBD1. The CDR3 consists of 17 residues. J lost 0 bases, V lost 5 bases, and 7 bases had no gene match. Per germline, CDR1 DFQATT and CDR2 SNEGSKA (reference sequence). CDR3 sequence (DNA): TGCAGTGCTCACGGGACAGGGGTTAGCTCCTATAATTCACCCCTCCACTTT. Protein product: CSAHGTGVSSYNSPLHF.

The V gene is TRBV7-9, the J gene TRBJ2-3; 16 bases agree with TRBD2. J was trimmed by 4 bases and V by 5 bases; bases with no gene match: 6. CDR1 and CDR2 (germline): SEHNR, FQNEAQ (reference sequence). CDR3 length: 17 residues. The CDR3 DNA reads as TGTGCCAGCAGCCAAGGGACTAGCGGGGGGGCGGCAGATACGCAGTATTTT. This translates into CASSQGTSGGAADTQYF.

Within the sample, this clonotype is large (0.1 to 1%). The chain recombines TRBV30 with TRBJ1-6, with D possibly being TRBD1 (6 bases). Germline V lookup: CDR1 GTSNPN, CDR2 SVGIG (reference sequence). CDR3 size: 13 residues. Trimming removed 7 bases from V and 8 bases from J, with 15 bases in between. Here the CDR3 DNA reads TGTGCCTCAAGAGGGGGAGGTTATTCACCCCTCCACTTT. Translated: CASRGGGYSPLHF.

This chain joins TRBV6-2 or TRBV6-3 and TRBJ1-1, with D hard to call. Trimming shortened V by 5 bases and J by 0 bases, and 7 bases separated the two germline ends. The CDR3 spans 13 residues. CDR1 and CDR2 (germline): MNHEY, SVGEGT. Here the CDR3 reads CASSPAVNTEAFF. The CDR3 DNA sequence: TGTGCCAGCAGTCCCGCGGTGAACACTGAAGCTTTCTTT.

This chain links TRBV7-2 with TRBJ1-5, with D unclear. V was trimmed by 2 bases and J by 1 base, leaving 6 bases between them. Germline CDR1 is SGHTA and CDR2 is FQGNSA. The CDR3 runs to 14 residues. The CDR3 protein is CASSLTQSNQPQHF. The CDR3 region has the DNA TGTGCCAGCAGCTTAACACAAAGCAATCAGCCCCAGCATTTT.

The genes are TRBV15 and TRBJ1-6; D perhaps matches TRBD1 (5 bases). Trimming pared 1 base from V and 2 bases from J, leaving 12 bases between. The CDR3 contains 17 residues. Per germline, CDR1 LNHNV and CDR2 YYDKDF (reference sequence). CDR3 protein: CATSRGGVIAYNSPLHF. The CDR3 region has the DNA TGTGCCACCAGCAGAGGAGGGGTGATTGCCTATAATTCACCCCTCCACTTT.

The chain joins TRBV24-1 to TRBJ2-3; 10 bases match TRBD1. This CDR3 comprises 16 residues. V lost 7 bases and J lost 2; bases outside the gene matches: 8. Germline CDR1 is KGHDR and CDR2 is SFDVKD. The CDR3 is CATRSGTGVPTDTQYF. The CDR3 DNA reads as TGTGCCACCAGATCCGGGACAGGGGTGCCCACAGATACGCAGTATTTT.

The genes are TRBV6-2 or TRBV6-3 and TRBJ2-3, with a possible D match to TRBD2 (7 bases). V lost 0 bases and J 2 bases, leaving 18 bases between the germline ends. Germline values: CDR1 MNHEY, CDR2 SVGEGT. The CDR3 spans 18 residues. DNA for the CDR3: TGTGCCAGCAGTTACTCGAGGGGGGGAAGACAAATCACAGATACGCAGTATTTT. This sequence encodes CASSYSRGGRQITDTQYF.

This chain's CDR3 is CASNTPLGGAGTGELFF. The CDR3, as DNA: TGTGCCAGTAATACCCCGTTAGGGGGCGCTGGCACCGGGGAGCTGTTTTTT. The rearrangement links TRBV19 to TRBJ2-2; 7 bases are a match to TRBD1. Germline-derived CDR1 and CDR2 are LNHDA and SQIVND (reference sequence). V shed 7 bases, J shed 4 bases, and the junction held 15 bases outside the gene matches. CDR3 size: 17 residues.

This clonotype appeared once. The chain employs TRBV28 and TRBJ1-1, with D unclear. The CDR3 covers 11 residues. CDR1 is MDHEN and CDR2 is SYDVKM in the germline V gene. V was trimmed by 5 bases and J by 8 bases, leaving 9 bases between them. Here the CDR3 DNA reads TGTGCCAGCAGTCGATTCTGGGAAGCTTTCTTT. It codes for CASSRFWEAFF.

The chain links TRBV2 to TRBJ2-4; no definite D call. V gave up 7 bases and J gave up 0 bases, with 10 bases separating them. CDR1 SNHLY and CDR2 FYNNEI come from the germline V gene. The length of the CDR3 is 14 residues. The DNA for the CDR3 is TGTGCCAGCAATCCCAGTCTAGCCAAAAACATTCAGTACTTC. Its translation: CASNPSLAKNIQYF.

This chain links TRBV6-5 with TRBJ1-5; no definite D call. Trimming pared 0 bases from V and 2 bases from J, leaving 5 bases between. Germline V gene sequence: CDR1 MNHEY, CDR2 SVGAGI. CDR3 length equals 14 residues. In DNA, the CDR3 is TGTGCCAGCAGTTACTCTGGGGGCAATCAGCCCCAGCATTTT. Protein: CASSYSGGNQPQHF.

The rearrangement joins TRBV19 to TRBJ2-2; TRBD2 matches 8 bases. Trimming removed 1 base from V and 4 bases from J; junction bases left unmatched: 2. Per the germline V gene, CDR1 is LNHDA and CDR2 is SQIVND (reference sequence). There are 15 residues in the CDR3. CDR3 loop: CASSIVAGGTGELFF. The CDR3 nucleotides read TGTGCCAGTAGTATAGTCGCGGGGGGCACCGGGGAGCTGTTTTTT.

The chain joins TRBV7-9 to TRBJ1-1; possible D gene TRBD1, 6 bases. The CDR3 spans 17 residues. V lost 5 bases to trimming and J lost 4 bases, with 23 bases between them. Germline CDR1 and CDR2: SEHNR and FQNEAQ (reference sequence). The CDR3 nucleotides read TGTGCCAGCAGCCCTAGCCCCCTTCTACAGGGAAGCACTGAAGCTTTCTTT. Translating gives CASSPSPLLQGSTEAFF.

The V and J genes are TRBV19 and TRBJ2-3, with 9 bases identical to TRBD2. This CDR3 is built from 22 residues. Germline V gives CDR1 LNHDA, CDR2 SQIVND (reference sequence). V shed 0 bases and J 5 bases; nucleotides not matched to a gene: 24. The CDR3 protein is CASSIDQKAGTSRKSHGDTQYF. Here the CDR3 DNA reads TGTGCCAGTAGTATAGATCAGAAGGCCGGGACTAGCCGCAAATCTCACGGAGATACGCAGTATTTT.

The rearrangement links TRBV6-1 to TRBJ2-7; 10 nucleotides match TRBD1. With V trimmed by 5 bases and J by 3 bases, 4 bases remained unmatched. The CDR3 length is 14 residues. Per the germline V gene, CDR1 is MNHNS and CDR2 is SASEGT. The CDR3 DNA reads as TGTGCCAGCAGTCCCGGGGACAGGGGCTACGAGCAGTACTTC. Translating it yields CASSPGDRGYEQYF.

This clonotype was counted a few times. The V and J genes are TRBV2 and TRBJ1-2; the D gene is possibly TRBD1 (5 bases). CDR1 and CDR2 from the germline V gene are SNHLY and FYNNEI. The CDR3 sequence is 13 residues long. V was clipped by 5 bases and J by 6 bases, with 13 bases between them. In nucleotides, the CDR3 is TGTGCCAGCAGTATCACGACAGAAAATGGCTACACCTTC. It translates to CASSITTENGYTF.

The chain has TRBV6-5 and TRBJ1-5, with D perhaps TRBD1 (5 bases). V was shortened by 2 bases and J by 0 bases, with 8 bases between the two germline ends. CDR3 size: 15 residues. The germline CDR1 and CDR2 sequences are MNHEY and SVGAGI. This chain's CDR3 is CASSYAGLSNQPQHF. In DNA form, the CDR3 reads TGTGCCAGCAGTTACGCAGGGCTTAGCAATCAGCCCCAGCATTTT.

The rearrangement joins TRBV18 to TRBJ2-3; the D call may be TRBD1 or TRBD2 (5 bases each). Looked up from germline, CDR1 is KGHSH and CDR2 is LQKENI. The CDR3 has 16 amino acids. Trimming took off 6 bases at V and 2 bases at J, with 18 bases between the two ends. The CDR3 nucleotides are TGTGCCAGCTCGCAGTTCGGGGCTACTACCACAGATACGCAGTATTTT. Its protein is CASSQFGATTTDTQYF.

The chain joins TRBV30 to TRBJ1-2, with TRBD1 matching 9 bases. Germline V gene data show CDR1 as GTSNPN and CDR2 as SVGIG (reference sequence). This CDR3 has 12 residues. The ends lost 0 bases at V and 14 bases at J; junction bases unmatched: 7. The CDR3 is CAWSVHPGQGTF. In DNA form, the CDR3 reads TGTGCCTGGAGTGTCCATCCGGGACAGGGTACCTTC.